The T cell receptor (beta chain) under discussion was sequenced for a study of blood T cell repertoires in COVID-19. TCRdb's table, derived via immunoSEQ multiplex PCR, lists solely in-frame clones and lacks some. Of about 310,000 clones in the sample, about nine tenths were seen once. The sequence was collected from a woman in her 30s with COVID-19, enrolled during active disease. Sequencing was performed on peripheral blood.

The CDR3 protein is CAISSPQQGYEQYF. The CDR3, as DNA: TGTGCCATCAGCTCTCCCCAACAGGGGTACGAGCAGTACTTC. The chain uses TRBV10-3 and TRBJ2-7, with 7 bases lining up with TRBD1. The CDR3 runs to 14 residues. Per germline, CDR1 ENHRY and CDR2 SYGVKD. V shed 6 bases and J 4 bases; nucleotides not matched to a gene: 9.